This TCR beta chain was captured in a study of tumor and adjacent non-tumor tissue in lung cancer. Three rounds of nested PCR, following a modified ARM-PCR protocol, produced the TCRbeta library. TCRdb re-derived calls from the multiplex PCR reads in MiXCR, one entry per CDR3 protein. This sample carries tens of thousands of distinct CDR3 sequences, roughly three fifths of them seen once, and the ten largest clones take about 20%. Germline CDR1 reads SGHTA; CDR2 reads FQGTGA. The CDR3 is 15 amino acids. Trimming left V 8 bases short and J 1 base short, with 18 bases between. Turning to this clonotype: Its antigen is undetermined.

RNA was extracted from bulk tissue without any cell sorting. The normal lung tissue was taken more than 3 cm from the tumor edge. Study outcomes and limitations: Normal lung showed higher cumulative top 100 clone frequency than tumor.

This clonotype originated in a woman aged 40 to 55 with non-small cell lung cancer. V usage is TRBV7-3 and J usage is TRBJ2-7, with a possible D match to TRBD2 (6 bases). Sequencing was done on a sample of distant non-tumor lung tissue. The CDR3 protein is CASRPRAGGSYEQYF. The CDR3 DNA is TGTGCCAGCCGGCCTCGGGCTGGAGGGTCCTACGAGCAGTACTTC.